These 26 T cell receptor beta chains were sequenced from one sample in a study of cytomegalovirus exposure and HLA in healthy donors. Assay: immunoSEQ multiplex PCR; the TCRdb copy retains only in-frame clones and omits some. The sample holds approximately 54,000 clones, approximately 89% seen once. The sample comprised PBMCs. These receptors were obtained from a woman between 18 and 29 years old in good health and CMV-seropositive.

The genes are TRBV9 and TRBJ2-1; 8 bases are shared with TRBD1. The germline V gene has CDR1 SGDLS and CDR2 YYNGEE. J lost 6 bases, V lost 4 bases, and 9 bases had no gene match. This CDR3 is 15 amino acids long. CDR3 protein: CASSPRTGSGNEQFF. CDR3 DNA: TGTGCCAGCAGCCCAAGGACAGGGAGCGGCAATGAGCAGTTCTTC.

The J gene is TRBJ2-3, the V gene TRBV6-4; TRBD2 agrees at 11 bases. Unmatched junction bases numbered 2, after V lost 0 bases and J lost 3 bases. The CDR3 consists of 16 residues. Germline V gene sequence: CDR1 MRHNA, CDR2 SNTAGT. CDR3 sequence reads: CASSDSSGGATDTQYF. The CDR3 bases are TGTGCCAGCAGTGACTCTAGCGGGGGGGCAACAGATACGCAGTATTTT.

The chain joins TRBV5-4 to TRBJ2-7; D is uncertain. The CDR3 is made up of 15 amino acids. Germline values: CDR1 SGHNT, CDR2 YYREEE (reference sequence). Between the trimmed V and J ends, which lost 0 bases and 0 bases, there was a span of 10 bases. CDR3 sequence: CASSLAGTDSYEQYF. Written as DNA, the CDR3 is TGTGCCAGCAGCTTGGCCGGTACAGACTCCTACGAGCAGTACTTC. Using reference TRBV5-4 and TRBJ2-7 for the parts outside the CDR3, the full variable domain is ETGVTQSPTHLIKTRGQQVTLRCSSQSGHNTVSWYQQALGQGPQFIFQYYREEENGRGNFPPRFSGLQFPNYSSELNVNALELDDSALYLCASSLAGTDSYEQYFGPGTRLTVT.

The V call is TRBV7-6, the J call TRBJ2-3; 7 bases match TRBD2. CDR3 size: 15 residues. Trimming removed 1 base from V and 3 bases from J; junction bases left unmatched: 4. Looked up from germline, CDR1 is SGHVS and CDR2 is FNYEAQ. In nucleotides, the CDR3 is TGTGCCAGCAGCTTAGTGGGGGGGGTAACAGATACGCAGTATTTT. This translates into CASSLVGGVTDTQYF.

This clone has only a few counts. The chain carries TRBV30 and TRBJ2-2; tentative D call: TRBD1 (6 bases). The CDR3 has 15 amino acids. CDR1 is GTSNPN, CDR2 SVGIG, per germline (reference sequence). V was trimmed by 0 bases and J by 3 bases, leaving 11 bases between them. The CDR3 here is CAWSVRTEDTGELFF. CDR3 nucleotide sequence: TGTGCCTGGAGTGTGCGGACAGAGGACACCGGGGAGCTGTTTTTT.

This clone was detected only a few times. V gene TRBV5-4 combines with J gene TRBJ2-2, with TRBD2 matching 8 bases. The CDR3 extends over 13 amino acids. Germline lookup yields CDR1 SGHNT and CDR2 YYREEE (reference sequence). V lost 9 bases, J lost 4 bases, and 5 bases stayed unmatched. The CDR3 nucleotides read TGTGCCACCGTAGCGGGGACCACCGGGGAGCTGTTTTTT. Residues: CATVAGTTGELFF.

The CDR3 nucleotides read TGCGCCAGCAGCGACGTCCAGGGGCTATATAGCAATCAGCCCCAGCATTTT. Its protein product is CASSDVQGLYSNQPQHF. J is TRBJ1-5 and V is TRBV4-1; maybe TRBD1 (6 bases). CDR3 length equals 17 residues. Germline V gene lookup returns CDR1 MGHRA and CDR2 YSYEKL. V was trimmed by 5 bases and J by 0 bases, leaving 17 bases between them.

V is TRBV27 and J is TRBJ2-5; 8 bases line up with TRBD1. Looked up from germline, CDR1 is MNHEY and CDR2 is SMNVEV (reference sequence). CDR3 length equals 14 residues. Trimming cost V 6 bases and J 5 bases; bases outside gene matches: 8. CDR3 DNA: TGTGCCAGCAGGCTGGACAGGGATACGGAGACCCAGTACTTC. Protein sequence: CASRLDRDTETQYF.

This clone was picked up one time. The rearrangement uses TRBV7-6 and TRBJ2-5; 8 nucleotides agree with TRBD2. Germline assignment: CDR1 SGHVS and CDR2 FNYEAQ. V lost 5 bases and J lost 4; bases outside the gene matches: 9. The CDR3 totals 15 residues. For the CDR3, the DNA is TGTGCCAGCAGCGCCCGGACTAGCTTTGGAGAGACCCAGTACTTC. Amino acids: CASSARTSFGETQYF.

This chain connects TRBV6-1 to TRBJ1-2, with a tentative D call TRBD1 (5 bases). Germline CDR1 is MNHNS and CDR2 is SASEGT. Deletions cut 1 base from V and 4 bases from J, with 13 bases between. CDR3 length: 15 amino acids. The CDR3 here is CASSEGGGTVYGYTF. CDR3 nucleotides: TGTGCCAGCAGTGAAGGGGGAGGGACTGTCTATGGCTACACCTTC.

The genes are TRBV7-9 and TRBJ1-4, with TRBD1 identical over 7 bases. This CDR3 has 14 amino acids. Per the germline V gene, CDR1 is SEHNR and CDR2 is FQNEAQ (reference sequence). V lost 5 bases and J lost 4; bases outside the gene matches: 4. CDR3: CASSQTGRNEKLFF. CDR3 in DNA: TGTGCCAGCAGCCAGACAGGGCGTAATGAAAAACTGTTTTTT.

The chain has TRBV9 and TRBJ2-1, with D maybe TRBD2 (5 bases). The CDR3 is 15 residues long. Per the germline V gene, CDR1 is SGDLS and CDR2 is YYNGEE. V gave up 0 bases and J gave up 1 base, with 8 bases separating them. CDR3 amino acids: CASSVGLPSYNEQFF. The CDR3 region has the DNA TGTGCCAGCAGCGTAGGACTACCTTCCTACAATGAGCAGTTCTTC. Complete variable domain (other parts from reference TRBV9 and TRBJ2-1): DSGVTQTPKHLITATGQRVTLRCSPRSGDLSVYWYQQSLDQGLQFLIQYYNGEERAKGNILERFSAQQFPDLHSELNLSSLELGDSALYFCASSVGLPSYNEQFFGPGTRLTVL.

This chain uses TRBV6-5 with TRBJ1-5; D not resolved. This CDR3 has 15 residues. V was clipped by 2 bases and J by 7 bases, with 15 bases between them. The germline CDR1 and CDR2 sequences are MNHEY and SVGAGI. The CDR3 here is CASSYALGRYQPQHF. The CDR3 DNA reads as TGTGCCAGCAGTTACGCTTTGGGGAGGTACCAGCCCCAGCATTTT.

In DNA form, the CDR3 reads TGTGCCAGCAGTCGACAGGGAACTGACAAAGCTTTCTTT. This gives the protein CASSRQGTDKAFF. The chain links TRBV6-5 to TRBJ1-1; TRBD1 agrees at 7 bases. V trimming: 5 bases; J trimming: 9 bases; junction bases outside the gene matches: 9. CDR3 length equals 13 residues. CDR1 is MNHEY, CDR2 SVGAGI, per germline.

The chain has TRBV6-1 and TRBJ2-5; weak D call: TRBD2 (7 bases). Trimming shortened V by 0 bases and J by 1 base, and 15 bases separated the two germline ends. CDR3 length: 17 residues. Germline V lookup: CDR1 MNHNS, CDR2 SASEGT. The CDR3 sequence: CASSEAGGGRGQETQYF. For the CDR3, the DNA is TGTGCCAGCAGTGAAGCGGGAGGGGGTAGGGGCCAAGAGACCCAGTACTTC.

This clone was recorded once. The chain links TRBV5-1 to TRBJ1-4; D is undetermined. Germline CDR1 SGHRS, CDR2 YFSETQ. The CDR3 has 14 residues. V was cut by 5 bases and J by 0 bases, with 8 bases left in between. CDR3 sequence (DNA): TGCGCCAGCAGTACCGGGGCAACTAATGAAAAACTGTTTTTT. Amino acids: CASSTGATNEKLFF.

The chain links TRBV4-2 to TRBJ1-6, with TRBD1 matching over 8 bases. In germline, CDR1 is LGHNA, CDR2 YNFKEQ. V lost 0 bases and J lost 7; bases outside the gene matches: 5. The CDR3 totals 16 residues. This CDR3 reads CASSQEPRDRNSPLHF. The CDR3 bases are TGTGCCAGCAGCCAAGAGCCCCGGGACAGGAATTCACCCCTCCACTTT.

In its sample, this clone was seen a few times. The genes are TRBV11-2 and TRBJ2-3, with 9 bases lining up with TRBD1. V lost 4 bases and J lost 1; bases outside the gene matches: 6. Germline CDR1 is SGHAT and CDR2 is FQNNGV. This CDR3 spans 16 amino acids. The DNA of the CDR3 is TGTGCCAGCAGCTACAGGGGGCGCCCGGGCACAGATACGCAGTATTTT. Translated, it gives CASSYRGRPGTDTQYF.

The DNA of the CDR3 is TGTGCCATCAGTGAGTCGACAGGGGTGAACTCTGGAAACACCATATATTTT. Translated, it gives CAISESTGVNSGNTIYF. This sequence joins TRBV10-3 and TRBJ1-3, with TRBD1 matching 8 bases. The CDR3 length is 17 residues. Trimming removed 0 bases from V and 0 bases from J; junction bases left unmatched: 4. CDR1 and CDR2 (germline): ENHRY, SYGVKD.

This chain connects TRBV11-2 to TRBJ1-3; unclear D gene. This CDR3 contains 13 residues. In germline, CDR1 is SGHAT, CDR2 FQNNGV. Deletions cut 5 bases from V and 8 bases from J, with 13 bases between. This CDR3 reads CASSPQGGYTIYF. CDR3 bases: TGTGCCAGCAGCCCCCAAGGCGGATACACCATATATTTT. Using reference TRBV11-2 and TRBJ1-3 for the parts outside the CDR3, the full variable domain is EAGVAQSPRYKIIEKRQSVAFWCNPISGHATLYWYQQILGQGPKLLIQFQNNGVVDDSQLPKDRFSAERLKGVDSTLKIQPAKLEDSAVYLCASSPQGGYTIYFGEGSWLTVV.

The rearrangement uses TRBV9 and TRBJ2-1; 8 bases match TRBD1. The germline V gene has CDR1 SGDLS and CDR2 YYNGEE. CDR3 length: 14 amino acids. V lost 2 bases and J lost 9; bases outside the gene matches: 7. The CDR3 loop reads CASSVQGARVEQFF. CDR3 sequence (DNA): TGTGCCAGCAGCGTCCAGGGGGCGCGGGTTGAGCAGTTCTTC.

CDR3: CASNRAGAGPPLEQYF. CDR3 nucleotide sequence: TGTGCCAGCAACCGGGCAGGGGCAGGACCCCCCCTCGAGCAGTACTTC. The V call is TRBV6-4, the J call TRBJ2-7; maybe TRBD1 (6 bases). The CDR3 is made up of 16 amino acids. The germline V gene encodes CDR1 MRHNA and CDR2 SNTAGT. With 7 bases removed from V and 6 bases from J, the gap between germline ends came to 25 bases.

The V gene is TRBV6-5, the J gene TRBJ1-5; 9 bases are shared with TRBD1. J was trimmed by 9 bases and V by 4 bases; bases with no gene match: 13. Germline lookup yields CDR1 MNHEY and CDR2 SVGAGI. CDR3 size: 16 residues. The CDR3 loop reads CASSSLSQGAFMPQHF. The CDR3 nucleotides are TGTGCCAGCAGTTCACTCTCACAGGGGGCCTTTATGCCCCAGCATTTT.

This clone was detected only once. V is TRBV15 and J is TRBJ2-5; D uncertain. CDR3 length: 13 residues. Germline loops: CDR1 LNHNV, CDR2 YYDKDF (reference sequence). V lost 0 bases and J 4 bases, leaving 6 bases between the germline ends. The CDR3 bases are TGTGCCACCAGCAGAGAAGTCGGAGAGACCCAGTACTTC. Its protein product is CATSREVGETQYF.

The chain recombines TRBV18 with TRBJ1-1, with 9 bases matching TRBD1. J lost 5 bases, V lost 8 bases, and 6 bases had no gene match. CDR3 length: 13 residues. The germline CDR1 and CDR2 sequences are KGHSH and LQKENI. Here the CDR3 reads CASVGQGRTEAFF. CDR3 DNA sequence: TGTGCCAGCGTCGGACAGGGGAGGACTGAAGCTTTCTTT.

The V call is TRBV5-1, the J call TRBJ1-2; D may be TRBD1 (6 bases). The CDR3 length is 13 residues. Trimming took off 4 bases at V and 1 base at J, with 8 bases between the two ends. CDR1 is SGHRS, CDR2 YFSETQ, per germline. CDR3 nucleotide sequence: TGCGCCAGCAGCCAGGACAGTAACTATGGCTACACCTTC. Translated, it gives CASSQDSNYGYTF.